Shown below are 18 T cell receptor beta chains from a single sample sequenced in a study of human T cells and chemical hapten exposure. Separate cDNA molecules received unique molecular identifiers, which the library attached to them. Using its own MiXCR run on the reads, TCRdb lists one record per CDR3 protein. The table records 100,000 to 150,000 distinct CDR3 sequences, about 8.9% of them present only once. Unfractionated whole blood was the source of the extracted total RNA. Material: whole blood. Every receptor here comes from a human donor in good health. Some clones in this sample may be carry-over from other donors' samples.

The chain couples TRBV15 to TRBJ2-7; D is perhaps TRBD2 (7 bases). Germline values: CDR1 LNHNV, CDR2 YYDKDF (reference sequence). The CDR3 covers 12 residues. V dropped 9 bases and J dropped 5 bases, with 14 bases sitting between them. As DNA, the CDR3 is TGTGCCACGAGGGGGGAGGGCGACGAGCAGTACTTC. It specifies CATRGEGDEQYF.

V usage is TRBV5-6 and J usage is TRBJ2-2; a weak D match, TRBD2 (5 bases). Germline V gene sequence: CDR1 SGHDT, CDR2 YYEEEE. The CDR3 is made up of 13 amino acids. V lost 4 bases and J lost 6, with 10 bases in between. The CDR3 sequence: CASSLGRAGELFF. In DNA, the CDR3 is TGTGCCAGCAGCCTTGGGCGGGCCGGGGAGCTGTTTTTT.

V usage is TRBV6-1 and J usage is TRBJ1-6; D unclear. Between the trimmed V and J ends, which lost 2 bases and 7 bases, there was a span of 6 bases. This CDR3 is built from 13 residues. CDR1 MNHNS and CDR2 SASEGT come from the germline V gene. The CDR3 protein is CASSEKENSPLHF. The CDR3 DNA reads as TGTGCCAGCAGTGAAAAAGAAAATTCACCCCTCCACTTT.

This clonotype came up many times. V and J are TRBV20-1 and TRBJ2-7; D tentatively fits TRBD1 or TRBD2 (7 bases each). CDR3 size: 13 residues. Trimming cost V 3 bases and J 3 bases, with 12 bases left between them. Per the germline V gene, CDR1 is DFQATT and CDR2 is SNEGSKA (reference sequence). The CDR3 coding sequence is TGCAGTGCTAGGGGAGGGGGCAGCTACGAGCAGTACTTC. As protein: CSARGGGSYEQYF.

This clonotype was picked up many times. The CDR3 DNA is TGTGCCAGCAGTTTAAGACGGAGCTCCTATAATTCACCCCTCCACTTT. Protein product: CASSLRRSSYNSPLHF. V usage is TRBV6-6 and J usage is TRBJ1-6; unclear D gene. The CDR3 contains 16 residues. Trimming took off 4 bases at V and 0 bases at J, with 10 bases between the two ends. Germline CDR1 reads MNHNY; CDR2 reads SVGAGI (reference sequence).

This clonotype turned up a few times. This chain uses TRBV12-3 or TRBV12-4 with TRBJ2-4, with 7 bases lining up with TRBD1. The trim removed 7 bases at V and 5 bases at J, leaving 8 bases unmatched. The length of the CDR3 is 14 residues. CDR3 sequence (DNA): TGTGCCAGCACTCGACAGGGCCTCCAAAACATTCAGTACTTC. It encodes CASTRQGLQNIQYF.

The gene calls are TRBV29-1 and TRBJ2-7, with TRBD2 matching 7 bases. This CDR3 has 13 residues. V shed 5 bases and J 5 bases; nucleotides not matched to a gene: 9. Germline assignment: CDR1 SQVTM and CDR2 ANQGSEA. The CDR3 nucleotides are TGCAGCGTTTCCGGGCGGGAGCTTGACGAGCAGTACTTC. It encodes CSVSGRELDEQYF.

This clonotype was observed at least ten times. This rearrangement joins TRBV20-1 to TRBJ1-4; the D gene is possibly TRBD1 (6 bases). CDR3 length: 14 amino acids. Trimming removed 6 bases from V and 7 bases from J, with 18 bases in between. The germline CDR1 and CDR2 sequences are DFQATT and SNEGSKA (reference sequence). The CDR3 coding sequence is TGCAGTGCAATCACAGGGTCTCCTATTGAAAAACTGTTTTTT. It encodes CSAITGSPIEKLFF.

The rearrangement joins TRBV7-8 to TRBJ2-1; TRBD1 aligns across 7 bases. This CDR3 comprises 14 residues. Germline loops: CDR1 SGHVS, CDR2 FQNEAQ. Germline trimming cut 4 bases from V and 8 bases from J; bases unmatched to any gene: 8. The CDR3 DNA sequence: TGTGCCAGCAGCTCCCGGAAGGGACAGCATGAGCAGTTCTTC. Protein product: CASSSRKGQHEQFF.

This chain uses TRBV11-2 with TRBJ2-3, with 10 positions matching TRBD2. This CDR3 has 18 residues. V shed 1 base, J shed 2 bases, and the junction held 9 bases outside the gene matches. The germline CDR1 and CDR2 sequences are SGHAT and FQNNGV. CDR3 residues: CASSLGLAGVGSTDTQYF. Here the CDR3 DNA reads TGTGCCAGCAGCTTAGGGCTAGCGGGAGTCGGGTCCACAGATACGCAGTATTTT.

The chain couples TRBV27 to TRBJ2-1; 7 nucleotides align to TRBD2. The germline gives CDR1 MNHEY, CDR2 SMNVEV (reference sequence). The CDR3 has 14 residues. V shed 5 bases, J shed 5 bases, and the junction held 6 bases outside the gene matches. This CDR3 is CASSPRAGNNEQFF. As DNA, the CDR3 is TGTGCCAGCAGTCCGCGAGCGGGGAACAATGAGCAGTTCTTC.

This clonotype was counted at least ten times. This chain links TRBV10-3 with TRBJ2-3; either TRBD1 or TRBD2 may fit D (5 bases each). This CDR3 has 14 amino acids. Looked up from germline, CDR1 is ENHRY and CDR2 is SYGVKD. V was cut by 10 bases and J by 0 bases, with 14 bases left in between. CDR3 residues: CATQRGSSTDTQYF. CDR3 DNA: TGTGCCACCCAACGGGGCAGCAGCACAGATACGCAGTATTTT.

This clonotype was observed a few times. The chain has TRBV10-3 and TRBJ2-7, with unresolved D. The germline CDR1 and CDR2 sequences are ENHRY and SYGVKD. Trimming cost V 2 bases and J 0 bases, with 17 bases left between them. This CDR3 comprises 17 residues. As DNA, the CDR3 is TGTGCCATCAGTGAGCCGAAGGGAATTACGTCCTCCTACGAGCAGTACTTC. It encodes CAISEPKGITSSYEQYF.

This clonotype was counted only a few times. The V gene is TRBV10-3, the J gene TRBJ2-2, with D maybe TRBD1 (5 bases). The length of the CDR3 is 14 residues. The germline V gene encodes CDR1 ENHRY and CDR2 SYGVKD. Trimming took off 7 bases at V and 3 bases at J, with 12 bases between the two ends. The CDR3 spells CAINLDIYTGELFF. In DNA, the CDR3 is TGTGCCATCAACTTGGACATTTACACCGGGGAGCTGTTTTTT.

This clonotype was recorded at least ten times. V and J are TRBV20-1 and TRBJ2-3, with 8 bases fitting TRBD2. V lost 0 bases to trimming and J lost 2 bases; unmatched junction nucleotides: 10. This CDR3 has 17 residues. Germline CDR1 reads DFQATT; CDR2 reads SNEGSKA (reference sequence). CDR3 sequence reads: CSARDQLAETFTDTQYF. The CDR3 nucleotides are TGCAGTGCTAGAGATCAACTAGCGGAGACCTTCACAGATACGCAGTATTTT.

Ten or more counts support this clonotype. The CDR3 loop reads CASRTGTGAGNTIYF. The CDR3 DNA reads as TGTGCCAGCAGAACCGGGACAGGGGCTGGAAACACCATATATTTT. The V and J genes are TRBV6-5 and TRBJ1-3; 10 nucleotides line up with TRBD1. Germline CDR1 reads MNHEY; CDR2 reads SVGAGI. Trimming took 6 bases from V and 2 from J; bases not matched to a gene: 4. This CDR3 is 15 amino acids long.

This clonotype was found many times. The chain combines TRBV15 with TRBJ1-5; a weak D match, TRBD1 (6 bases). V lost 3 bases and J lost 1, with 10 bases in between. The germline CDR1 and CDR2 sequences are LNHNV and YYDKDF (reference sequence). The CDR3 runs 15 residues. Written as DNA, the CDR3 is TGTGCCACCAGCAGGGAGGACAGCAGCAATCAGCCCCAGCATTTT. Encoded protein: CATSREDSSNQPQHF.

This clonotype was seen ten or more times. The chain combines TRBV2 with TRBJ1-5, with a possible D match to TRBD1 (6 bases). Trimming removed 6 bases at V and 2 bases at J, with 14 bases between. The germline V gene encodes CDR1 SNHLY and CDR2 FYNNEI. This CDR3 contains 15 residues. The CDR3 DNA follows: TGTGCCAGCAGCGCAGGGGTAGTGGGCAATCAGCCCCAGCATTTT. Translating gives CASSAGVVGNQPQHF.